The clone carrying this T cell receptor (beta chain) was seen just once. The antigen remains unidentified. An end of the junction does not agree with germline; a read error may underlie this. The germline V gene has CDR1 SNHLY and CDR2 FYNNEI. This CDR3 has 12 residues. The data originate from a study of shared clonotypes between healthy human individuals. Study results and caveats: Genetic and exposure-history diversity was limited by the small donor number.

Profiled with immunoSEQ multiplex PCR; TCRdb holds only in-frame clones, not every one. This table has roughly 300,000 clones, about 73% appearing once. Nashville, Tennessee was home to all donors, who were Caucasian adults. The sample comprised memory CD4+ T cells sorted from blood. Subset defined: CD45RA-negative fraction. V and J are TRBV2 and TRBJ2-5; 8 bases agree with TRBD2. The sequence came from a young man in good health. DNA for the CDR3: TGTGCCAGCAGTGAAGCAGGACTAGCTTTAGACTTC. Its translation: CASSEAGLALDF.